The rows below give T cell receptor beta chains drawn from one sample of a study of T cell responses to AZD1222 COVID-19 vaccine. Sequencing used immunoSEQ multiplex PCR; TCRdb keeps in-frame clones, though not all of them. The data hold over 100,000 clones, with approximately 91% observed a single time. Sequencing was performed on peripheral blood, taken on day 0 of MenACWY control vaccination. Receptor source: an adult in good health. Each CDR3 is given without its conserved first and last residue.

TRBV5-4,11,ASSGQGGYGYT
TRBV5-3,16,ARSKVGDLGGELDEQY
TRBV28,13,ASSLSLTAPVELF
TRBV5-1,13,ASSYDRGSTDTQY
TRBV7-2,13,ASSLGDINTGELF
TRBV9,13,ASSVGGANNSPLH
TRBV7-2,12,ASSSPGGFGEQY
TRBV5-1,14,ASSLEGPREGLRQY
TRBV7-8,12,ASSWGSYNSPLH
TRBV4-2,13,ASSQEQGYGNTIY